This entry is about one T cell receptor beta chain. In the authors' workflow: Reference gene primer amplification in the assay estimated nucleated cell counts. Assay used: immunoSEQ multiplex PCR; TCRdb lists only in-frame clones, some missing. The DNA was the basis for D and trimming; V, J and clone size are from that table. In the table there are around 70,000 clones, 80% of which are singletons. The data were obtained in a study of blood T cell repertoires in COVID-19. Study in general: The United States, Italy and Spain supplied acute and convalescent COVID-19 samples. Nucleic acid was either cDNA or gDNA, and it came from T cells, B-cell-depleted T cells, or PBMCs.

CDR1 is LNHDA and CDR2 is SQIVND in the germline V gene (reference sequence). The CDR3 spans 13 residues. V was pared by 6 bases and J by 2 bases, with 11 bases between. This receptor was obtained from a human donor in a cohort sampled during active COVID-19. The sequenced sample was peripheral blood. The chain couples TRBV19 to TRBJ2-7, with D tentatively TRBD1 (6 bases). In nucleotides, the CDR3 is TGTGCCAGTAGCACCCGGACAGCCTACGAGCAGTACTTC. Residues: CASSTRTAYEQYF.